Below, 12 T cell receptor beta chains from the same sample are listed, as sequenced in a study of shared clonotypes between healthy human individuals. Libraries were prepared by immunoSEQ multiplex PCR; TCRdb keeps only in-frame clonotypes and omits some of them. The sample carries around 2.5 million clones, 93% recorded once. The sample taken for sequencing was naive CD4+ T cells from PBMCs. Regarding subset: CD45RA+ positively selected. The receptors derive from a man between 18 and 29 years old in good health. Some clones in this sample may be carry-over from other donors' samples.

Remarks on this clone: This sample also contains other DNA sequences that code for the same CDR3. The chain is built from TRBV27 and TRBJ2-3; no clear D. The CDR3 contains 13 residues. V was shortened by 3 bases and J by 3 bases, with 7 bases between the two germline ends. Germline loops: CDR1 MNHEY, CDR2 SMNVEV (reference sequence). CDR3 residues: CASSLGRTDTQYF. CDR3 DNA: TGTGCCAGCAGTTTGGGTCGGACAGATACGCAGTATTTT.

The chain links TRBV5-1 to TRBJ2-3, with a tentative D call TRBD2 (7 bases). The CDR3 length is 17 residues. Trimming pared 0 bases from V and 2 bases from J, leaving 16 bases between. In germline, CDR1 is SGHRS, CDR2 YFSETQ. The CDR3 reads CASSLDGWGGPTDTQYF. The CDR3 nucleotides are TGCGCCAGCAGCTTGGACGGGTGGGGGGGCCCCACAGATACGCAGTATTTT.

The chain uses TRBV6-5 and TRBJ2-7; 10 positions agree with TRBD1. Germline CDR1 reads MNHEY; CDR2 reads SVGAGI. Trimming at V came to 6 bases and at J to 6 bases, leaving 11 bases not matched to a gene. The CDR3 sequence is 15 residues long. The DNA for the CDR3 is TGTGCCAGCAGCTCCTGGGACAGGGGAAAGTCCGAGCAGTACTTC. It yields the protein CASSSWDRGKSEQYF.

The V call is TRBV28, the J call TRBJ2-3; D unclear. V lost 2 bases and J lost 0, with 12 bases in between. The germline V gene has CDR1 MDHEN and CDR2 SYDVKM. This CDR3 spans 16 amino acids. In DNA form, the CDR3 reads TGTGCCAGCAGTTTAACTGCTGCGCCTAGCACAGATACGCAGTATTTT. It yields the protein CASSLTAAPSTDTQYF.

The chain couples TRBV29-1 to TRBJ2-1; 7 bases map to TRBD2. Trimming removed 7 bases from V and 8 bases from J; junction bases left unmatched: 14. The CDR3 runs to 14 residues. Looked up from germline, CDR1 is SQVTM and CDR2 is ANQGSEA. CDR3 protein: CSGAGPQRSDEQFF. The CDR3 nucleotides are TGCAGCGGAGCGGGACCCCAGCGTTCCGATGAGCAGTTCTTC.

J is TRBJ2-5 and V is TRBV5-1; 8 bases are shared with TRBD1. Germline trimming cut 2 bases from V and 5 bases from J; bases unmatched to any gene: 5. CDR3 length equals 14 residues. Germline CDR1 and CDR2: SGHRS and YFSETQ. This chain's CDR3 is CASSLRQGTETQYF. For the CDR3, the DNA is TGCGCCAGCAGCTTACGACAGGGGACGGAGACCCAGTACTTC.

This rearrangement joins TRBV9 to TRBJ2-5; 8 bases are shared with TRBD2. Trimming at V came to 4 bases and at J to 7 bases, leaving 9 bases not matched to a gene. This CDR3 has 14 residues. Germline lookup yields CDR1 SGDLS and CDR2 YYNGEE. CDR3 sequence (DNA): TGTGCCAGCAGCCTGGGAGCGGGAGAGGTGACCCAGTACTTC. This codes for CASSLGAGEVTQYF.

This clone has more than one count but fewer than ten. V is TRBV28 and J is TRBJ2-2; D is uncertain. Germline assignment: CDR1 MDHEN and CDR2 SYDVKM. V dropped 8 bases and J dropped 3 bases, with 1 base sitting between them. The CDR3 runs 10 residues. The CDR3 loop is CASDTGELFF. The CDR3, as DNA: TGTGCCAGCGACACCGGGGAGCTGTTTTTT.

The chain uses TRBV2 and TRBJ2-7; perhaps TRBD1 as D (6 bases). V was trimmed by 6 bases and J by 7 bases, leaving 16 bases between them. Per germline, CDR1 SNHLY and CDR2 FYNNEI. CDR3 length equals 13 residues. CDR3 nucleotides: TGTGCCAGCAGAGGACAGCAAGTCTTTGAGCAGTACTTC. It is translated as CASRGQQVFEQYF.

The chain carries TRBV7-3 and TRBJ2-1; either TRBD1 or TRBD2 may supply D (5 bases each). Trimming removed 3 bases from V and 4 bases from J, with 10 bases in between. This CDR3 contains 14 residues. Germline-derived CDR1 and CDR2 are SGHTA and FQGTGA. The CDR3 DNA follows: TGTGCCAGCAGCTTGGGGACGGGATACAATGAGCAGTTCTTC. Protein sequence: CASSLGTGYNEQFF.

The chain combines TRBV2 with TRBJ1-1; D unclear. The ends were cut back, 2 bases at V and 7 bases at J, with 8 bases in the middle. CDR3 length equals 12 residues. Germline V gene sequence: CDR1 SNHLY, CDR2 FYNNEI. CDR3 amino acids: CASSENGFEAFF. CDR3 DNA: TGTGCCAGCAGTGAAAATGGTTTTGAAGCTTTCTTT.

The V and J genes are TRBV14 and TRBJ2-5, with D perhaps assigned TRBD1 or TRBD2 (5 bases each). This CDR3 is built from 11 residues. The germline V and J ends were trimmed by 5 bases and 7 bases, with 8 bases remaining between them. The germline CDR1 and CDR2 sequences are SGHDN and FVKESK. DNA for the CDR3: TGTGCCAGCAGCAGTGGGGGGACCCAGTACTTC. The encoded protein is CASSSGGTQYF.